The rows below give T cell receptor beta chains drawn from one sample of a study of Tregs in tolerant kidney transplant recipients. Only in-frame clones appear in the TCRdb table, and some are missing; sequencing was by immunoSEQ multiplex PCR. This table has over 70,000 clones, roughly 90% appearing once. Source: CD4+ T cells from blood (PBMCs), taken 24 months after the transplant. These TCRs come from a human patient who received a combined kidney and bone marrow transplant. The graft donor may have given rise to some T cells. The CDR3 runs from the conserved cysteine through the conserved F or W. Fields, in order: D gene, clone size, J gene, V gene, CDR3 protein, CDR3 DNA. The D gene is left open where the match is weak. The size of a clone is reported for some rows only, either as once, few or many, or as a class for expanded clones.

D gene: TRBD2
clone size: few
J gene: TRBJ2-7
V gene: TRBV19
CDR3 protein: CASKGRGRTSGSSYEQYF
CDR3 DNA: TGTGCCAGTAAAGGTCGTGGCCGGACTAGCGGGAGCTCCTACGAGCAGTACTTC

D gene: .
clone size: once
J gene: TRBJ2-7
V gene: TRBV19
CDR3 protein: CASSPKAPILYEQYF
CDR3 DNA: TGTGCCAGTAGTCCAAAGGCCCCGATACTATACGAGCAGTACTTC

D gene: .
clone size: once
J gene: TRBJ1-1
V gene: TRBV11-2
CDR3 protein: CASSLGGTTQAFF
CDR3 DNA: TGTGCCAGCAGCTTAGGGGGGACTACACAAGCTTTCTTT

D gene: .
clone size: .
J gene: TRBJ2-3
V gene: TRBV11-3
CDR3 protein: CASSPSGERDTQYF
CDR3 DNA: TGTGCCAGCAGCCCTTCTGGGGAGCGGGATACGCAGTATTTT

D gene: TRBD2
clone size: .
J gene: TRBJ2-7
V gene: TRBV7-8
CDR3 protein: CASSTRLRLADLVYEQYF
CDR3 DNA: TGTGCCAGCAGCACCCGCCTTCGACTAGCGGACTTAGTCTACGAGCAGTACTTC

D gene: TRBD2
clone size: .
J gene: TRBJ2-5
V gene: TRBV6-5
CDR3 protein: CATHRGGFKGETQYF
CDR3 DNA: TGTGCCACGCACCGGGGGGGCTTTAAAGGAGAGACCCAGTACTTC

D gene: TRBD2
clone size: once
J gene: TRBJ2-1
V gene: TRBV11-2
CDR3 protein: CASSPSGGGSYNEQFF
CDR3 DNA: TGTGCCAGCAGCCCCTCCGGGGGAGGGTCCTACAATGAGCAGTTCTTC

D gene: .
clone size: .
J gene: TRBJ2-7
V gene: TRBV30
CDR3 protein: CAWSGGRSYEQYF
CDR3 DNA: TGTGCCTGGAGTGGTGGCAGATCCTACGAGCAGTACTTC

D gene: TRBD1
clone size: few
J gene: TRBJ1-2
V gene: TRBV7-2
CDR3 protein: CASSLTGNFNYGYTF
CDR3 DNA: TGTGCCAGCAGTTTGACAGGGAACTTTAACTATGGCTACACCTTC

D gene: .
clone size: .
J gene: TRBJ2-7
V gene: TRBV7-3
CDR3 protein: CASSLTGQMSNEQYF
CDR3 DNA: TGTGCCAGCAGCTTAACAGGACAGATGTCGAACGAGCAGTACTTC

D gene: .
clone size: .
J gene: TRBJ1-1
V gene: TRBV5-1
CDR3 protein: CASSWGQANTEAFF
CDR3 DNA: TGCGCCAGCAGCTGGGGGCAAGCCAACACTGAAGCTTTCTTT

D gene: TRBD1
clone size: .
J gene: TRBJ1-2
V gene: TRBV19
CDR3 protein: CASTGTGGRYYGYTF
CDR3 DNA: TGTGCCAGTACCGGGACAGGGGGTCGCTACTATGGCTACACCTTC

D gene: TRBD2
clone size: .
J gene: TRBJ2-7
V gene: TRBV27
CDR3 protein: CASSLTSGPYEQYF
CDR3 DNA: TGTGCCAGCAGTTTGACTAGCGGACCCTACGAGCAGTACTTC

D gene: TRBD1
clone size: .
J gene: TRBJ1-1
V gene: TRBV5-1
CDR3 protein: CASSARTTGAPNTEAFF
CDR3 DNA: TGCGCCAGCAGCGCACGCACCACAGGGGCTCCGAACACTGAAGCTTTCTTT

D gene: TRBD1
clone size: .
J gene: TRBJ2-1
V gene: TRBV27
CDR3 protein: CASSFADRARGEQFF
CDR3 DNA: TGTGCCAGCAGTTTTGCGGACAGGGCCAGAGGTGAGCAGTTCTTC

D gene: .
clone size: .
J gene: TRBJ1-3
V gene: TRBV7-2
CDR3 protein: CASSLARVGNTIYF
CDR3 DNA: TGTGCCAGCAGCTTAGCCAGGGTTGGAAACACCATATATTTT

D gene: TRBD1
clone size: .
J gene: TRBJ1-2
V gene: TRBV9
CDR3 protein: CASSVGTGGFSYGYTF
CDR3 DNA: TGTGCCAGCAGCGTAGGGACAGGGGGCTTTAGCTATGGCTACACCTTC

D gene: .
clone size: .
J gene: TRBJ1-2
V gene: TRBV5-6
CDR3 protein: CASSLVAGRVGDYGYTF
CDR3 DNA: TGTGCCAGCAGCTTGGTGGCAGGTAGAGTAGGTGACTATGGCTACACCTTC

D gene: .
clone size: once
J gene: TRBJ2-4
V gene: TRBV19
CDR3 protein: CASSLLEAKNIQYF
CDR3 DNA: TGTGCCAGTAGCCTCCTAGAAGCCAAAAACATTCAGTACTTC

D gene: .
clone size: .
J gene: TRBJ2-6
V gene: TRBV29-1
CDR3 protein: CSVGAAGANVLTF
CDR3 DNA: TGCAGCGTTGGCGCGGCGGGGGCCAACGTCCTGACTTTC

D gene: TRBD2
clone size: .
J gene: TRBJ2-4
V gene: TRBV28
CDR3 protein: CASRGASGRRGSYLIQYF
CDR3 DNA: TGTGCCAGCAGGGGTGCTAGCGGGAGAAGAGGGTCCTATCTTATTCAGTACTTC

D gene: .
clone size: .
J gene: TRBJ2-7
V gene: TRBV7-6
CDR3 protein: CASSLSSYEQYF
CDR3 DNA: TGTGCCAGCAGCTTATCGTCCTACGAGCAGTACTTC

D gene: TRBD2
clone size: .
J gene: TRBJ2-5
V gene: TRBV5-4
CDR3 protein: CASSLVVAGQETQYF
CDR3 DNA: TGTGCCAGCAGCTTGGTGGTAGCGGGGCAAGAGACCCAGTACTTC

D gene: .
clone size: .
J gene: TRBJ2-5
V gene: TRBV5-1
CDR3 protein: CASSFGETQYF
CDR3 DNA: TGCGCCAGCAGCTTCGGAGAGACCCAGTACTTC

D gene: TRBD1
clone size: .
J gene: TRBJ2-1
V gene: TRBV6-5
CDR3 protein: CASSTTGQRYNEQFF
CDR3 DNA: TGTGCCAGCAGTACTACGGGACAGAGATACAATGAGCAGTTCTTC

D gene: .
clone size: .
J gene: TRBJ1-2
V gene: TRBV25-1
CDR3 protein: CASSSPWGRDYGYTF
CDR3 DNA: TGTGCCAGCAGCTCGCCGTGGGGGCGCGACTATGGCTACACCTTC

D gene: TRBD1
clone size: once
J gene: TRBJ2-7
V gene: TRBV6-6
CDR3 protein: CASSRQGVNEQYF
CDR3 DNA: TGTGCCAGCAGTAGACAGGGCGTAAACGAGCAGTACTTC

D gene: .
clone size: .
J gene: TRBJ1-3
V gene: TRBV4-1
CDR3 protein: CASSQPTSDSDDSGNTIYF
CDR3 DNA: TGCGCCAGCAGCCAACCCACTTCGGACAGCGACGATTCTGGAAACACCATATATTTT

D gene: TRBD2
clone size: .
J gene: TRBJ2-2
V gene: TRBV4-1
CDR3 protein: CASRFGREANTGELFF
CDR3 DNA: TGCGCCAGCCGGTTCGGGCGGGAGGCGAACACCGGGGAGCTGTTTTTT

D gene: .
clone size: .
J gene: TRBJ1-2
V gene: TRBV12-5
CDR3 protein: CASGLVGGARGYTF
CDR3 DNA: TGTGCTAGTGGTTTGGTCGGGGGGGCGAGGGGCTACACCTTC

D gene: TRBD1
clone size: .
J gene: TRBJ1-5
V gene: TRBV9
CDR3 protein: CASSVGQVNQPQHF
CDR3 DNA: TGTGCCAGCAGCGTGGGACAGGTCAATCAGCCCCAGCATTTT

D gene: .
clone size: .
J gene: TRBJ2-7
V gene: TRBV5-4
CDR3 protein: CASSLGESSYEQYF
CDR3 DNA: TGTGCCAGCAGCCTCGGAGAGAGCTCCTACGAGCAGTACTTC

D gene: .
clone size: .
J gene: TRBJ2-5
V gene: TRBV27
CDR3 protein: CASRPNEARETQYF
CDR3 DNA: TGTGCCAGCAGACCTAATGAGGCGCGGGAGACCCAGTACTTC

D gene: TRBD2
clone size: .
J gene: TRBJ2-1
V gene: TRBV28
CDR3 protein: CASRPAGGLGGSYNEQFF
CDR3 DNA: TGTGCCAGCAGGCCCGCGGGGGGCCTTGGGGGGTCCTACAATGAGCAGTTCTTC

D gene: TRBD1
clone size: .
J gene: TRBJ1-6
V gene: TRBV6-1
CDR3 protein: CASQDNRGFNSPLHF
CDR3 DNA: TGTGCCAGCCAAGACAACAGGGGTTTCAATTCCCCCCTCCACTTT

D gene: .
clone size: .
J gene: TRBJ2-2
V gene: TRBV4-1
CDR3 protein: CASSQVTENTGELFF
CDR3 DNA: TGCGCCAGCAGCCAAGTTACTGAAAACACCGGGGAGCTGTTTTTT

D gene: .
clone size: .
J gene: TRBJ2-4
V gene: TRBV27
CDR3 protein: CASSLAPGGINIQYF
CDR3 DNA: TGTGCCAGCAGTTTGGCCCCTGGGGGGATTAACATTCAGTACTTC

D gene: .
clone size: .
J gene: TRBJ1-5
V gene: TRBV25-1
CDR3 protein: CASLTLHQKTGPQHF
CDR3 DNA: TGTGCCAGCTTAACCCTCCACCAGAAGACAGGTCCCCAGCATTTT

D gene: .
clone size: .
J gene: TRBJ1-6
V gene: TRBV4-2
CDR3 protein: CASSPRGIGGHNSPLHF
CDR3 DNA: TGTGCCAGCAGCCCAAGGGGAATCGGTGGCCATAATTCCCCCCTCCACTTT

D gene: .
clone size: once
J gene: TRBJ1-4
V gene: TRBV5-1
CDR3 protein: CASSTGINEKLFF
CDR3 DNA: TGCGCCAGCAGCACGGGGATAAATGAAAAACTGTTTTTT

D gene: .
clone size: .
J gene: TRBJ2-7
V gene: TRBV9
CDR3 protein: CASSLAPGSDYEQYF
CDR3 DNA: TGTGCCAGCAGCCTTGCCCCCGGGTCGGACTACGAGCAGTACTTC

D gene: TRBD1
clone size: .
J gene: TRBJ2-5
V gene: TRBV9
CDR3 protein: CASSVEGAGETQYF
CDR3 DNA: TGTGCCAGCAGCGTAGAGGGGGCGGGAGAGACCCAGTACTTC

D gene: TRBD2
clone size: .
J gene: TRBJ2-7
V gene: TRBV7-2
CDR3 protein: CASSLVGEGPYEQYF
CDR3 DNA: TGTGCCAGCAGCTTAGTGGGGGAGGGCCCCTACGAGCAGTACTTC

D gene: .
clone size: .
J gene: TRBJ2-3
V gene: TRBV5-4
CDR3 protein: CASSLAGSTDTQYF
CDR3 DNA: TGTGCCAGCAGCTTGGCGGGGAGCACAGATACGCAGTATTTT

D gene: .
clone size: .
J gene: TRBJ2-1
V gene: TRBV7-2
CDR3 protein: CASSFAGISYNEQFF
CDR3 DNA: TGTGCCAGCAGCTTCGCCGGGATCTCCTACAATGAGCAGTTCTTC

D gene: .
clone size: .
J gene: TRBJ1-2
V gene: TRBV7-2
CDR3 protein: CASSLSGNGYTF
CDR3 DNA: TGTGCCAGCAGCTTATCGGGGAATGGCTACACCTTC

D gene: TRBD1
clone size: .
J gene: TRBJ1-2
V gene: TRBV6-6
CDR3 protein: CASSWTGPSGGYTF
CDR3 DNA: TGTGCCAGCAGTTGGACAGGCCCTAGCGGGGGCTACACCTTC

D gene: TRBD1
clone size: .
J gene: TRBJ2-3
V gene: TRBV28
CDR3 protein: CASNVIYRGSDTQYF
CDR3 DNA: TGTGCCAGCAATGTTATCTACAGGGGCTCAGATACGCAGTATTTT

D gene: TRBD1
clone size: .
J gene: TRBJ1-1
V gene: TRBV6-1
CDR3 protein: CASTLDRGNTEAFF
CDR3 DNA: TGTGCCAGCACCCTGGACAGGGGTAACACTGAAGCTTTCTTT